This T cell receptor (beta chain) comes out of a study of T-cell reconstitution after alpha-beta-depleted transplantation in children. This clonotype was observed a few times. Using unique molecular identifiers, the investigators prepared the TCRbeta library. Using its own MiXCR run on the PCR reads, TCRdb lists one record per CDR3 protein. Of almost 400,000 distinct CDR3 sequences listed, 20% are singletons. The TCR was taken from a human donor who donated a stem cell graft to a child with acute myeloid leukemia. Sample: PBMCs from the stem cell graft donor, taken from the stem cell graft.

Written as DNA, the CDR3 is TGCGCCAGCAGCCAAGAAGCGGGAGGCAGCACAGATACGCAGTATTTT. Protein: CASSQEAGGSTDTQYF. V and J are TRBV4-3 and TRBJ2-3; TRBD2 matches at 9 bases. Germline CDR1 and CDR2: LGHNA and YSLEER. The V and J ends lost 0 bases and 0 bases, in that order; junction bases with no gene match: 1. This CDR3 region has 16 residues.